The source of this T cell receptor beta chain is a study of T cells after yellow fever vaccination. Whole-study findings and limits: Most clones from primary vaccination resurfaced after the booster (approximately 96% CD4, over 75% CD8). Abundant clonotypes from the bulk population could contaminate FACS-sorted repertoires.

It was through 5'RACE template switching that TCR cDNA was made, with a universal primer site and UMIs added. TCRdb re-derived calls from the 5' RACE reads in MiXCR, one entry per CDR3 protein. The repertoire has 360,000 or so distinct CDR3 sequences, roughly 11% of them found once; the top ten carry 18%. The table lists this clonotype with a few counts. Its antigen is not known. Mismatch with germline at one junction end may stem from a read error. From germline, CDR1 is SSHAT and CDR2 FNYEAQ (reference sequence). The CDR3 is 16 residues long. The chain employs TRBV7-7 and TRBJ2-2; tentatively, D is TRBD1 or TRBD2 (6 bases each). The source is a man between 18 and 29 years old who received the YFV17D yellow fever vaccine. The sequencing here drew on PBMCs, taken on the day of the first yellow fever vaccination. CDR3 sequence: CASSLRGASVTGELFF. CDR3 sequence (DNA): TGTGCTAGCAGCTTAAGGGGGGCGAGTGTTACCGGGGAGCTGTTTTTT.